The present TCR beta chain was sequenced within a study of naive and memory T cell subsets. Whole-study findings and limits: The RNA method is potentially sensitive to activation and differentiation changes.

TCR cDNA received a 3' ligated oligonucleotide that carried a UMI. Whole blood, roughly 2.5 ml, came from adult healthy volunteers. This clonotype came up a few times. Its cognate antigen is unknown. Germline-derived CDR1 and CDR2 are LGHDT and YNNKEL (reference sequence). The CDR3 is 15 amino acids. V was clipped by 6 bases and J by 0 bases, with 15 bases between them. Ligated cDNA underwent four rounds of PCR with nested alpha and beta constant region primers and SP2. One entry per CDR3 protein, called by TCRdb with MiXCR from the 5' RACE reads. The table shows 55,000 to 70,000 distinct CDR3 sequences, with 6% to 8.5% occurring only once.

This clonotype originated in a female donor in good health. The chain joins TRBV3-1 to TRBJ2-7; perhaps D is TRBD1 or TRBD2 (6 bases each). CDR3 nucleotide sequence: TGTGCCAGCAGGCGGGGACACTTCAGCTCCTACGAGCAGTACTTC. As protein: CASRRGHFSSYEQYF.